The 29 T cell receptor beta chains below all came from one sample that was sequenced in a study of T cell repertoires in cytomegalovirus infection. These receptors' antigens are unknown. TCRdb independently ran MiXCR on the reads; one entry per CDR3 protein. The sample holds about 770,000 distinct CDR3 sequences, 25% to 30% seen once. The input for sequencing was cultured CD8+ T cells from PBMCs, taken from culture after CMV antigen stimulation. These receptors were obtained from a human donor in good health (CMV status not recorded). Some clones in this sample may be carry-over from other donors' samples.

V is TRBV12-5 and J is TRBJ2-7; 7 bases are shared with TRBD2. Germline V CDR1 and CDR2: LGHNT, FRNRAP. There are 15 residues in the CDR3. After removal of 8 bases from V and 0 bases from J, the junction contained 10 bases not matched to a gene. CDR3 in amino acids: CASTNQAGHSYEQYF. The CDR3 DNA follows: TGTGCTAGTACCAACCAAGCGGGGCACTCCTACGAGCAGTACTTC.

This clonotype was observed a handful of times. The rearrangement links TRBV6-8 to TRBJ1-4; D perhaps matches TRBD1 (6 bases). Trimming stripped 6 bases from V and 3 bases from J, with 14 bases between. In germline, CDR1 is MNHGY, CDR2 SAAAGT. The CDR3 spans 15 residues. The CDR3 here is CASSRRGGPNEKLFF. The CDR3 nucleotides read TGTGCCAGCAGCCGACGAGGGGGGCCTAATGAAAAACTGTTTTTT.

This clonotype showed up just a few times. The gene calls are TRBV20-1 and TRBJ1-5, with 9 bases aligning to TRBD1. Germline trimming cut 0 bases from V and 6 bases from J; bases unmatched to any gene: 12. Per germline, CDR1 DFQATT and CDR2 SNEGSKA (reference sequence). The CDR3 is 17 residues long. The CDR3 region has the DNA TGCAGTGCTAGAGAAGATCGGGGGACAGGGTCGATTCAGCCCCAGCATTTT. It translates to CSAREDRGTGSIQPQHF.

This chain connects TRBV30 to TRBJ1-2; D is possibly TRBD1 (6 bases). The CDR3 spans 14 residues. The germline CDR1 and CDR2 sequences are GTSNPN and SVGIG (reference sequence). Trimming stripped 3 bases from V and 8 bases from J, with 19 bases between. The CDR3 DNA follows: TGTGCCTGGAGGGACCCCACTGACAGGAGCGGCTACACCTTC. This codes for CAWRDPTDRSGYTF. The full variable domain, completed using reference TRBV30 and TRBJ1-2, is SQTIHQWPATLVQPVGSPLSLECTVEGTSNPNLYWYRQAAGRGLQLLFYSVGIGQISSEVPQNLSASRPQDRQFILSSKKLLLSDSGFYLCAWRDPTDRSGYTFGSGTRLTVV.

In this sample, this clonotype turned up many times. The CDR3 loop is CASSLYQGQNEQFF. As DNA, the CDR3 is TGTGCCAGCAGCTTATATCAGGGGCAAAATGAGCAGTTCTTC. The gene calls are TRBV7-9 and TRBJ2-1; D perhaps matches TRBD1 (6 bases). The germline V gene has CDR1 SEHNR and CDR2 FQNEAQ (reference sequence). Trimming shortened V by 2 bases and J by 7 bases, and 12 bases separated the two germline ends. The CDR3 is 14 amino acids.

This clonotype was observed a handful of times. The DNA of the CDR3 is TGTGCCAGCAGTTCTGGGGAGGCGAGGGGCAATGAGCAGTTCTTC. Translation: CASSSGEARGNEQFF. This chain connects TRBV7-2 to TRBJ2-1, with D perhaps matching TRBD2 (6 bases). CDR1 and CDR2 from the germline V gene are SGHTA and FQGNSA. The CDR3 length is 15 residues. With 6 bases removed from V and 6 bases from J, the gap between germline ends came to 18 bases.

The chain joins TRBV10-3 to TRBJ2-7; D gene unclear. Deletions cut 0 bases from V and 2 bases from J, with 11 bases between. The CDR3 has 15 amino acids. Germline V lookup: CDR1 ENHRY, CDR2 SYGVKD. For the CDR3, the DNA is TGTGCCATCAGTGAGTCGGGTAGTTCGACCTACGAGCAGTACTTC. Translating it yields CAISESGSSTYEQYF.

This clonotype occurred a few times. V and J are TRBV4-2 and TRBJ2-1, with 9 nucleotides matching TRBD1. Germline V gene lookup returns CDR1 LGHNA and CDR2 YNFKEQ. J was trimmed by 2 bases and V by 0 bases; bases with no gene match: 5. This CDR3 comprises 17 residues. CDR3 protein: CASSQDWWDRAYNEQFF. The CDR3, as DNA: TGTGCCAGCAGCCAAGATTGGTGGGACAGGGCCTACAATGAGCAGTTCTTC.

This clonotype was counted ten times or more. An end of the junction does not agree with germline; a read error may underlie this. The chain couples TRBV5-1 to TRBJ1-1; the D gene is possibly TRBD1 (5 bases). Germline V lookup: CDR1 SGHRS, CDR2 YFSETQ. This CDR3 has 14 residues. In DNA form, the CDR3 reads TGTGCCAGCAGCTTTAGGGGCATGAACACTGAAGCTTTCTTT. Residues: CASSFRGMNTEAFF.

The gene calls are TRBV5-4 and TRBJ2-1; D remains ambiguous. Trimming cost V 5 bases and J 7 bases, with 10 bases left between them. Per the germline V gene, CDR1 is SGHNT and CDR2 is YYREEE (reference sequence). The CDR3 totals 12 residues. The CDR3 is CASSKEENEQFF. The CDR3 nucleotides are TGTGCCAGCAGTAAAGAGGAAAATGAGCAGTTCTTC.

This rearrangement joins TRBV5-5 to TRBJ1-4, with D hard to call. V lost 7 bases and J 0 bases, leaving 13 bases between the germline ends. Germline-derived CDR1 and CDR2 are SGHKS and YYEKEE (reference sequence). The CDR3 contains 15 residues. The CDR3 sequence: CASAGRAATNEKLFF. The CDR3 bases are TGTGCCAGCGCGGGGAGAGCCGCAACTAATGAAAAACTGTTTTTT.

The chain joins TRBV6-1 to TRBJ2-1; a weak D match, TRBD2 (5 bases). Germline V lookup: CDR1 MNHNS, CDR2 SASEGT. V was shortened by 0 bases and J by 12 bases, with 12 bases between the two germline ends. CDR3 length equals 13 residues. The DNA of the CDR3 is TGTGCCAGCAGTGAAGCTAAGGACCGGGGGCAGTTCTTC. Protein: CASSEAKDRGQFF.

This clonotype was seen a few times. In DNA form, the CDR3 reads TGTGCCAGCAGTGGCCGGGACAGGGGTGCAGATACGCAGTATTTT. This sequence encodes CASSGRDRGADTQYF. J is TRBJ2-3 and V is TRBV27; 10 bases map to TRBD1. The V and J ends lost 5 bases and 4 bases, in that order; junction bases with no gene match: 6. The CDR3 runs to 15 residues. Looked up from germline, CDR1 is MNHEY and CDR2 is SMNVEV (reference sequence).

This clonotype was found a few times. The V gene is TRBV7-9, the J gene TRBJ2-5; no clear D. The germline CDR1 and CDR2 sequences are SEHNR and FQNEAQ (reference sequence). The V end was cut by 5 bases, the J end by 7 bases, with 11 bases between. This CDR3 has 12 residues. CDR3 amino acids: CASSADPGTQYF. In DNA form, the CDR3 reads TGTGCCAGCAGCGCAGATCCCGGGACCCAGTACTTC.

This clonotype was observed a handful of times. V gene TRBV12-3 or TRBV12-4 combines with J gene TRBJ2-1; 7 nucleotides line up with TRBD1. V gave up 3 bases and J gave up 9 bases; unmatched junction bases: 17. The CDR3 has 17 residues. CDR3: CASSFVKPSTGAGEQFF. The CDR3 region has the DNA TGTGCCAGCAGTTTTGTCAAACCAAGCACAGGGGCCGGTGAGCAGTTCTTC.

The chain joins TRBV12-3 or TRBV12-4 to TRBJ2-1, with D perhaps TRBD1 (7 bases). This CDR3 region has 18 residues. Trimming shortened V by 2 bases and J by 6 bases, and 23 bases separated the two germline ends. CDR3 in DNA: TGTGCCAGCAGTTTATCCTTTTCAGGGGGGCCGGATCGCAATGAGCAGTTCTTC. Translation gives CASSLSFSGGPDRNEQFF.

Note on this clonotype: A much larger clone sits a single nucleotide away, making a read error possible. The genes are TRBV7-6 and TRBJ2-3; D tentatively fits TRBD1 or TRBD2 (5 bases each). Looked up from germline, CDR1 is SGHVS and CDR2 is FNYEAQ. The CDR3 loop spans 17 amino acids. CDR3 sequence reads: CVSSLESGRPSTDTQYF. The CDR3, as DNA: TGTGTCAGCAGCTTAGAATCGGGGCGACCTAGCACAGATACGCAGTATTTT.

A few counts support this clonotype. The chain recombines TRBV2 with TRBJ1-3; D is uncertain. Germline CDR1 reads SNHLY; CDR2 reads FYNNEI. This CDR3 has 13 amino acids. Trimming left V 6 bases short and J 4 bases short, with 10 bases between. In DNA, the CDR3 is TGTGCCAGCAGGTCGACAAGCGGAAACACCATATATTTT. The encoded protein is CASRSTSGNTIYF.

This clonotype has at least ten counts. The gene calls are TRBV12-3 or TRBV12-4 and TRBJ1-2, with a possible D match to TRBD1 (5 bases). The V and J ends lost 3 bases and 0 bases respectively, with 8 bases between them. CDR3 length: 14 residues. As DNA, the CDR3 is TGTGCCAGCAGTTTGCGGGGCCCTAACTATGGCTACACCTTC. It encodes CASSLRGPNYGYTF.

A few counts support this clonotype. This chain uses TRBV20-1 with TRBJ1-1; D gene ambiguous. V lost 1 base, J lost 3 bases, and 6 bases lay in between. Germline CDR1 DFQATT, CDR2 SNEGSKA (reference sequence). CDR3 length equals 12 residues. CDR3 region: CSARVAYTEAFF. CDR3 sequence (DNA): TGCAGTGCTAGAGTGGCCTACACTGAAGCTTTCTTT.

This chain joins TRBV28 and TRBJ2-3, with unresolved D. The V gene's germline CDR1 is MDHEN and CDR2 SYDVKM. The CDR3 runs to 15 residues. Trimming pared 0 bases from V and 2 bases from J, leaving 9 bases between. CDR3 amino acids: CASSLWARHTDTQYF. The CDR3 DNA sequence: TGTGCCAGCAGTTTATGGGCGAGACACACAGATACGCAGTATTTT.

This clonotype came up many times. The chain joins TRBV12-3 or TRBV12-4 to TRBJ2-7; D is undetermined. V lost 2 bases and J 3 bases, leaving 5 bases between the germline ends. This CDR3 has 12 residues. The CDR3: CASSLLVYEQYF. For the CDR3, the DNA is TGTGCCAGCAGTTTACTCGTCTACGAGCAGTACTTC.

The rearrangement uses TRBV4-3 and TRBJ2-5, with 8 bases aligning to TRBD1. The germline V gene encodes CDR1 LGHNA and CDR2 YSLEER. This CDR3 comprises 14 residues. V shed 5 bases and J 4 bases; nucleotides not matched to a gene: 6. CDR3 nucleotides: TGCGCCAGCAGCGAAACAGGGGGACCAGAGACCCAGTACTTC. Its translation is CASSETGGPETQYF.

This chain joins TRBV7-9 and TRBJ2-7, with 8 bases aligning to TRBD1. Germline CDR1 SEHNR, CDR2 FQNEAQ (reference sequence). J was trimmed by 2 bases and V by 5 bases; bases with no gene match: 8. The CDR3 is made up of 15 amino acids. Here the CDR3 DNA reads TGTGCCAGCAGCCCGGGGACAGGCCTAGCCTACGAGCAGTACTTC. Its protein product is CASSPGTGLAYEQYF.

There are a few counts of this clonotype. The CDR3 here is CSATQWGAGSYEQYV. For the CDR3, the DNA is TGCAGTGCTACCCAATGGGGCGCGGGGTCCTACGAGCAGTACGTC. The chain has TRBV20-1 and TRBJ2-7, with D possibly matching TRBD2 (6 bases). Trimming pared 4 bases from V and 1 base from J, leaving 17 bases between. The germline gives CDR1 DFQATT, CDR2 SNEGSKA (reference sequence). This CDR3 region has 15 residues.

This clonotype has more than one count but fewer than ten. The chain has TRBV27 and TRBJ2-2; D unresolved. Germline V gene data show CDR1 as MNHEY and CDR2 as SMNVEV (reference sequence). V was pared by 6 bases and J by 4 bases, with 15 bases between. CDR3 length: 15 residues. The CDR3 is CASRSRKVGTGELFF. CDR3 coding DNA: TGTGCCAGCAGATCTCGGAAAGTTGGCACCGGGGAGCTGTTTTTT.

The rearrangement uses TRBV6-5 and TRBJ2-1; 9 positions agree with TRBD2. V shed 8 bases, J shed 7 bases, and the junction held 6 bases outside the gene matches. This CDR3 region has 13 residues. CDR1 and CDR2 (germline): MNHEY, SVGAGI. CDR3 sequence (DNA): TGTGCCAGCGCGGCGGGGGGGGATAATGAGCAGTTCTTC. It is translated as CASAAGGDNEQFF.

The CDR3 spells CSAKEYRGRQPQHF. CDR3 sequence (DNA): TGCAGTGCTAAAGAATACAGGGGAAGGCAGCCCCAGCATTTT. V is TRBV20-1 and J is TRBJ1-5; 7 bases align to TRBD1. The CDR3 runs to 14 residues. The V gene's germline CDR1 is DFQATT and CDR2 SNEGSKA (reference sequence). V shed 4 bases and J 7 bases; nucleotides not matched to a gene: 10.

This clonotype has a handful of counts. The chain combines TRBV7-9 with TRBJ2-3; TRBD2 matches 8 bases. V shed 4 bases and J 4 bases; nucleotides not matched to a gene: 13. The V gene's germline CDR1 is SEHNR and CDR2 FQNEAQ (reference sequence). CDR3 size: 17 residues. In nucleotides, the CDR3 is TGTGCCAGCAGCTCCTCCTCGGGCGGGGGGTCCGCAGATACGCAGTATTTT. Its translation: CASSSSSGGGSADTQYF.